This T cell receptor beta chain is from a study of blood T cell repertoires in COVID-19 (dated by TCRdb to the early 2020s). Study-wide context: The collaborator samples originated in the United States, Italy and Spain and spanned the acute and convalescent phases of COVID-19. The prospective study material was composed of cDNA or gDNA derived from T cells, B-cell-depleted T cells, or PBMCs. Where available, HLA class I and class II types were obtained from metadata supplied by the sample provider rather than from assay-based typing. Subjects who had been exposed to COVID-19, were actively infected with it, or had recovered from it provided the deeply sampled blood TCRbeta repertoires that made up the dataset. Sample metadata almost always included a de-identified subject ID, COVID-19 status, age in years and sex. The samples were drawn from two sources: the first 160 participants of the ongoing ImmuneRACE study, and over 1,000 subjects contributed by 6 global collaborators. The repertoires were made available in a free public database intended to serve as a resource for research on the immune response to SARS-CoV-2.

The collaborating institutions used their own protocols to collect whole blood in K2EDTA tubes. Collaborator samples were shipped for TCRbeta analysis as frozen whole blood, isolated PBMCs, or DNA extracted from either sample type. The full study reports these points: The amount of clinical and demographic metadata varied by source and participant and was provided uncurated.

TCRbeta CDR3 regions were amplified from genomic DNA using the immunoSEQ Assay, a bias-controlled multiplex PCR. Per the source publication's procedure: Within the assay, amplification of reference gene primers was used to estimate how many nucleated cells each sample contained. To quantify the absolute abundance of each unique TCRbeta CDR3 rearrangement, sequence reads were collapsed and filtered. For each sample, productive Simpson clonality was calculated by taking the square root of Simpson's diversity index across productive rearrangements. TCRdb obtained this table from immuneACCESS and retained in-frame rearrangements with V and J assigned. These tables miss some clones; where compared with another copy, unresolved V genes account for less than half of the shortfall, and the remainder is unexplained. The V and J calls and clone size come from that table; D and trimming were worked out from the DNA. Recorded for this sample are about 72,000 clones; around four fifths of them occurred a single time. 18% of the sample is taken by the ten largest.

About this clone: Its antigen is currently not known. No base-level quality is on record; no much larger clone is a single base apart.

Input material: peripheral blood. The clonotype originates from a woman older than 75 with acute or convalescent COVID-19.

The CDR3 reads CASSYRSGQGASSYNEQFF. The DNA reads as follows: TGTGCCAGCAGTTATAGGTCGGGACAGGGGGCATCCTCCTACAATGAGCAGTTCTTC. This receptor chain uses TRBV6-2 or TRBV6-3 and TRBJ2-1; the central 12 bases match TRBD1. From the germline V gene, CDR1 is MNHEY and CDR2 is SVGEGT. Taken from cysteine to phenylalanine, the CDR3 has 19 residues. Only the CDR3 part of the read is kept: 57 bases, read in frame from the first base. At the junction V is shortened by 3 bases and J by 0 bases; bases outside the gene matches: 9.